This T cell receptor (beta chain) appears in the sequencing data of a study of blood T cell repertoires in COVID-19. As processed by the authors: Estimated nucleated cell counts came from reference gene primer amplification. Libraries were prepared by immunoSEQ multiplex PCR; TCRdb keeps only in-frame clonotypes and omits some of them. Clonal size and the V and J genes are those of that table, whereas D and trimming came from the DNA. The data show 200,000 to 300,000 clones, about 88% seen once. This CDR3 contains 16 residues. Trimming took 3 bases from V and 0 from J, leaving 14 bases between them. Germline CDR1 and CDR2: SNHLY and FYNNEI.

The sequence was collected from a man aged 25 to 40 with active or convalescent COVID-19. The chain uses TRBV2 and TRBJ1-2; a possible D gene is TRBD1 (5 bases). Sequences were obtained from peripheral blood. As DNA, the CDR3 is TGTGCCAGCAGTGAGGGGGGGAGGGCGGCTAACTATGGCTACACCTTC. It yields the protein CASSEGGRAANYGYTF. Full variable domain (missing parts from reference TRBV2 and TRBJ1-2): EPEVTQTPSHQVTQMGQEVILRCVPISNHLYFYWYRQILGQKVEFLVSFYNNEISEKSEIFDDQFSVERPDGSNFTLKIRSTKLEDSAMYFCASSEGGRAANYGYTFGSGTRLTVV.